This entry concerns a single TCR beta chain. The antigen it recognizes is unknown. No qualities accompany the bases; no much larger clone lies one base away. This sample stems from a study of somatic mutations in cytotoxic T cells in rheumatoid arthritis (dated by TCRdb to 2015 to 2018). At the level of the whole study: Before any treatment started and right after they were diagnosed, patients gave peripheral blood samples (around 30 ml EDTA). TCRB deep sequencing was performed for under 75 rheumatoid arthritis patients and about 20 healthy controls. Median age was essentially the same in the patient group and the control group. Sorted V beta1+ cells also underwent TCRB sequencing, and some V beta antibody-stained T-cell populations were flow-sorted at nearly 100% purity on a FACSAria II or Sony SH800. In newly diagnosed rheumatoid arthritis without treatment, the study examined if expanded CD8+ T-cell clones harbor somatic mutations, relying on TCRB deep sequencing to characterize clonality.

TCRB CDR3 sequencing used the immunoSEQ assay on genomic DNA. As for the original processing: Patient CD8+ clones larger than 1% were compared against published virus-specific TCRB sequences, and only a few matched. Only productive TCRB rearrangements were included in the analyses. Defining a clone by its unique TCRB CDR3 sequence, the study calculated clonality as a productive clonality index derived from Shannon entropy. Repertoire overlap between two samples was calculated from the template counts of each clone relative to total templates per sample. Flow cytometry-measured V-gene usage correlated with V-gene usage from TCRB sequencing, with a Spearman r of about 0.65. TCRdb mirrors the immuneACCESS table, restricted to in-frame sequences. Some clones are absent from its copies; in checked studies, under half trace to an unresolved V gene, and the reason for the others is unknown. V, J and clone size are taken as reported in that table, and D and trimming were inferred from the DNA itself. The sample table lists 10,000 to 12,000 clones, around nine tenths of them with a count of one. 0.85% to 1.4% of the sample is held by the ten biggest clonotypes.

CD4+ and CD8+ cells were isolated by positive magnetic bead selection on an AutoMACS, and purity was checked by flow cytometry. Isolation of peripheral blood mononuclear cells was done through Ficoll-Paque PLUS density gradient separation. DNA from CD4-enriched, CD8-enriched or PBMC samples was extracted using Nucleospin Tissue or Tissue XS kits and then quantified on a Qubit 2.0 fluorometer. V sheds 2 bases and J sheds 3 bases, leaving 11 bases between their ends. CDR1 and CDR2 (KGHSH, LQKENI) derive from the germline V gene. From the cysteine up to the phenylalanine, the CDR3 has a length of 15 residues. This entry keeps only the CDR3 DNA: 45 bases, framed from base 1. The paper as a whole reports these results and caveats: In patients, CD8+ clonality rose with age (Spearman r ~ 0.47), which was not the case in healthy controls. The largest CD8+ clone made up more than 20% of CD8+ cells in about an eighth of the roughly 60 patients, and blood and synovial fluid shared several identical CD8+ TCRB sequences. Rheumatoid arthritis patients and age-matched healthy controls did not significantly differ in CD8+ T-cell clonality. It was unknown which antigens the expanded CD8+ clones targeted, and their absence from virus-specific databases did not exclude viral specificity. The slight underrepresentation of TRBV07 in patients was not corrected for multiple comparisons.

The rearranged segments are TRBV18 and TRBJ2-1; a weak D assignment points to TRBD2 (6 bases agree). The receptor's source is a woman in her late teens or twenties with rheumatoid arthritis. The sequenced material came from CD4+ T cells sorted from blood. The sequence in DNA is TGTGCCAGCTCACCAGGCGGGATCGGCTACAATGAGCAGTTCTTC. Its product reads: CASSPGGIGYNEQFF.